The text below deals with one T cell receptor (beta chain). No antigen is known for it. Patients had blood sampled at baseline and again on cycle 4 day 1 and cycle 7 day 1. These data come from a study of OX40 agonist ivuxolimab in advanced cancers. Study-wide results and limits: Certain nonresponders additionally had low normalized T-cell clonal expansion. The specificity for antigen of the expanded peripheral T cells was not determined.

The method was immunoSEQ multiplex PCR; TCRdb's version includes in-frame clones alone and lacks a portion of them. The sample gives about 97,000 clones, 86% of which show up once; 5.5% is in the top ten. CDR1 and CDR2 from the germline V gene are SGHRS and YFSETQ. Trimming pared 5 bases from V and 2 bases from J, leaving 16 bases between. The CDR3 totals 16 residues. The sequence came from an adult with an advanced solid tumor such as melanoma, head and neck, liver or kidney cancer. The rearrangement links TRBV5-1 to TRBJ2-2; D remains unclear. Here the sequenced sample was CD4+ or CD8+ T cells sorted from blood, taken in a trial of the OX40 agonist ivuxolimab. CDR3 in DNA: TGCGCCAGCAGTTCAGGCGGAAGGTCCAACACCGGGGAGCTGTTTTTT. This encodes CASSSGGRSNTGELFF.